A selection of T cell receptor beta chains follows, all from one sample in a study of blood T cell repertoires in COVID-19. Method: immunoSEQ multiplex PCR; TCRdb's copy keeps in-frame clones and lacks some. Of about 91,000 clones in the sample, around nine tenths were seen once. The sequenced sample consisted of peripheral blood. These receptors were obtained from a woman at least 80 years old with active COVID-19. CDR3s include the opening cysteine and the closing phenylalanine or tryptophan. A D gene is named only where the DNA matches it firmly. The size of a clone is reported for some rows only, either as once, few or many, or as a class for expanded clones.

>TRBV5-4|once|TRBJ2-7|.
TGTGCCAGCAGCCCCACAGGGTCCCTCGAGTACGAGCAGTACTTC
CASSPTGSLEYEQYF
>TRBV19|.|TRBJ1-2|.
TGTGCCAGTCTGGACAGCAACTATGGCTACACCTTC
CASLDSNYGYTF
>TRBV28|.|TRBJ2-3|TRBD2
TGTGCCAACGCTAGCGGTGCTAGCACAGATACGCAGTATTTT
CANASGASTDTQYF
>TRBV9|.|TRBJ1-2|TRBD1
TGTGCCAGCAGCACCCAACAGGGGCCATATGGCTACACCTTC
CASSTQQGPYGYTF
>TRBV12-3/TRBV12-4|.|TRBJ2-7|.
TGTGCCAGCAACCTTGGACTGGACTACGAGCAGTACTTC
CASNLGLDYEQYF
>TRBV6-6|once|TRBJ2-5|.
TGTGCCAGCAGTGGGACAAAGACCCAGTACTTC
CASSGTKTQYF
>TRBV6-4|.|TRBJ2-1|.
TGTGCCAGCAGTGACTGGGACTCCCGTCAGTTCTTC
CASSDWDSRQFF
>TRBV24-1|.|TRBJ2-3|.
TGTGCCACCAGTTCGGTCAGGGATACAGATACGCAGTATTTT
CATSSVRDTDTQYF
>TRBV19|.|TRBJ2-5|TRBD1
TGTGCCAGTAGTATAAGGGGGCGGGAGACCCAGTACTTC
CASSIRGRETQYF
>TRBV18|.|TRBJ2-7|TRBD1
TGTGCCAGCTCCAGGGACAGGGACAACGAGCAGTACTTC
CASSRDRDNEQYF
>TRBV19|.|TRBJ2-7|TRBD1
TGTGCCAGTCTAGGAAGACAGGGTAACGAGCAGTACTTC
CASLGRQGNEQYF
>TRBV7-9|.|TRBJ2-1|TRBD1
TGTGCCAGCAGCTTAGAAAGTAGGGGGCCTTACAATGAGCAGTTCTTC
CASSLESRGPYNEQFF
>TRBV4-1|.|TRBJ2-7|.
TGCGCCAGCAGCCAAGATTGGCTAGCCAGCGAGCAGTACTTC
CASSQDWLASEQYF
>TRBV7-9|.|TRBJ2-3|TRBD2
TGTGCCAGCAGCTTGACTAGCACGACGGGCCGAGATACGCAGTATTTT
CASSLTSTTGRDTQYF
>TRBV9|few|TRBJ2-7|.
TGTGCCAGCAGCGTAGATGGCTCCAGCTCCTACGAGCAGTACTTC
CASSVDGSSSYEQYF
>TRBV7-2|.|TRBJ2-3|TRBD2
TGTGCCAGCAGCTTAGCTCACCTGGTGCTAGCGGGGCCCCCGTATACGCAGTATTTT
CASSLAHLVLAGPPYTQYF
>TRBV6-6|.|TRBJ2-7|TRBD1
TGTGCCAGCAGGTGGACAGGGGATGACGAGCAGTACTTC
CASRWTGDDEQYF
>TRBV19|.|TRBJ2-3|.
TGTGCCAGTAGTCCGCAGGGGCCAGATACGCAGTATTTT
CASSPQGPDTQYF